The entry below describes one T cell receptor (beta chain). V was trimmed by 3 bases and J by 4 bases, leaving 10 bases between them. The CDR3 contains 14 residues. CDR1 LNHNV and CDR2 YYDKDF come from the germline V gene (reference sequence). The data stem from a study of blood T cell repertoires in COVID-19. Looking at the study overall: In each case, the material was cDNA or gDNA derived from T cells, B-cell-depleted T cells, or PBMCs.

As processed by the authors: Estimated nucleated cell counts came from reference gene primer amplification. The data were produced by immunoSEQ multiplex PCR, yet TCRdb's version contains in-frame clones alone and is incomplete. That table gives V, J and clone size, and the DNA gave D and trimming. This table has about 190,000 clones, about nine tenths appearing once. J is TRBJ1-5 and V is TRBV15, with D maybe TRBD1 (5 bases). The sample taken for sequencing was peripheral blood. This clonotype originated in a man in his forties with acute or convalescent COVID-19. CDR3 sequence reads: CATSRGQGNQPQHF. As DNA, the CDR3 is TGTGCCACCAGCAGGGGGCAGGGAAATCAGCCCCAGCATTTT.